Given below is one T cell receptor (beta chain) in context. This record comes from a study of OX40 agonist ivuxolimab in advanced cancers. Across the study: In this cohort, patients received ivuxolimab, an agonistic anti-OX40 (CD134) antibody.

The table came from immunoSEQ multiplex PCR; TCRdb's copy has only in-frame clones and leaves some out. The sample lists roughly 60,000 clones, approximately 78% occurring once. CDR1 and CDR2 (germline): SGHNT, YYREEE (reference sequence). The CDR3 loop spans 14 amino acids. V gave up 4 bases and J gave up 4 bases, with 14 bases separating them. This chain uses TRBV5-4 with TRBJ1-2; D is uncertain. Sequenced material: CD4+ or CD8+ T cells sorted from blood, taken in a trial of the OX40 agonist ivuxolimab. The sequence was obtained from an adult with an advanced solid tumor such as melanoma, head and neck, liver or kidney cancer. CDR3 amino acids: CASSPETKIYGYTF. CDR3 nucleotide sequence: TGTGCCAGCAGCCCGGAGACAAAAATCTATGGCTACACCTTC.